This T cell receptor beta chain was obtained from a study of patients and donors after allogeneic stem cell transplantation. TCRdb independently ran MiXCR on the RT-PCR reads; one entry per CDR3 protein. The repertoire holds about 72,000 distinct CDR3 sequences, around 27% seen once, with about a quarter in the top ten. Germline lookup yields CDR1 SGHVS and CDR2 FQNEAQ. The CDR3 contains 16 residues. V gave up 2 bases and J gave up 5 bases, with 18 bases separating them. Material: blood, either unsorted or a sorted T cell fraction (not recorded which). The gene calls are TRBV7-8 and TRBJ2-5; no reliable D call. The receptor was derived from a human donor who was either an allogeneic HSCT recipient or a stem cell or donor lymphocyte infusion donor (not recorded which). It is not recorded whose cells these are; they may come from a transplant donor. For the CDR3, the DNA is TGTGCCAGCAGCTTACGGTCCCACACCCAAAGCGAGACCCAGTACTTC. Translating it yields CASSLRSHTQSETQYF.